This is a list of T cell receptor beta chains from one sample in a study of T cells in Graves' hyperthyroidism and ophthalmopathy. TCRdb re-called the multiplex PCR reads through MiXCR, storing one row per CDR3 protein. The sample lists under 350,000 distinct CDR3 sequences, around 15% occurring once. Material: blood. Every receptor here comes from a woman aged 55-69 years with Graves' ophthalmopathy. Both conserved end residues are part of each CDR3.

J gene | V gene | CDR3 protein
TRBJ2-3 | TRBV19 | CATNPEGVWRTDTQYF
TRBJ2-1 | TRBV20-1 | CSARTGGVWLDEQFF
TRBJ1-2 | TRBV29-1 | CSARAAGATSNYGYTF
TRBJ2-2 | TRBV5-1 | CASSLDRGGNGELFF
TRBJ1-1 | TRBV6-2/TRBV6-3 | CASSGQVWAEAFF
TRBJ2-3 | TRBV6-1 | CASSQLRTQYF
TRBJ2-7 | TRBV25-1 | CASMTGTKGYEQYF
TRBJ2-3 | TRBV6-1 | CASSEETGGVPDTQYF
TRBJ2-7 | TRBV5-8 | CASSLGTGGHKQYF
TRBJ2-5 | TRBV5-4 | CASSSPSGGQETQYF
TRBJ2-5 | TRBV6-6 | CASSYSVSETQYF
TRBJ1-6 | TRBV20-1 | CSARDRRRGDSPLHF
TRBJ2-3 | TRBV30 | CAWEGEDTQYF
TRBJ1-2 | TRBV4-3 | CASSQDPGGTAGYTF
TRBJ1-4 | TRBV20-1 | CSAEDRGVGEKLFF
TRBJ2-4 | TRBV12-3/TRBV12-4 | CASTQGAPKNIQYF
TRBJ1-3 | TRBV12-3/TRBV12-4 | CASSLQAGAGGNTIYF
TRBJ2-1 | TRBV6-6 | CASSYSFTRLAGGNEQFF
TRBJ1-2 | TRBV6-6 | CASSYQGIIYTF
TRBJ1-2 | TRBV9 | CASSVVPDTDYGYTF
TRBJ1-5 | TRBV12-5 | CASGYRGRERGQPQHF
TRBJ1-1 | TRBV7-9 | CASNSGLTEAFF
TRBJ2-1 | TRBV24-1 | CATSDIGTSHNEQFF
TRBJ2-1 | TRBV9 | CASSVSVFPSSYNEQFF
TRBJ2-7 | TRBV7-3 | CASSRGTRDEQYF
TRBJ1-2 | TRBV5-4 | CASSLDDPMVYGYTF
TRBJ2-1 | TRBV15 | CATSRDLSYNEQFF
TRBJ1-4 | TRBV4-3 | CASSQGMFRLRANEKLFF
TRBJ2-7 | TRBV7-3 | CASSLNRGREQYF
TRBJ2-7 | TRBV20-1 | CSASSLQTPEEQYF
TRBJ1-3 | TRBV5-1 | CASSSLGQGSGNTIYF
TRBJ2-2 | TRBV2 | CASTRLANTGELFF
TRBJ2-7 | TRBV7-2 | CASSLRGTASYEQYF
TRBJ1-4 | TRBV20-1 | CSAQKGQNEKLFF
TRBJ2-3 | TRBV27 | CASSLMGLAGGPDTQYF
TRBJ2-7 | TRBV10-3 | CAISGTEYEQYF
TRBJ1-6 | TRBV5-5 | CASSFYRVDNSPLHF
TRBJ1-3 | TRBV19 | CASSFAGSRSGNTIYF
TRBJ1-5 | TRBV6-1 | CASREQGGLNQPQHF
TRBJ2-2 | TRBV20-1 | CSARNPGQGTGELFF
TRBJ2-3 | TRBV7-9 | CASSRTGGVHTQYF
TRBJ1-1 | TRBV9 | CASSGGATRTDTEAFF
TRBJ2-7 | TRBV27 | CASRPSGTASTYEQYF
TRBJ1-4 | TRBV7-9 | CASSLGGSSNEKLFF
TRBJ2-1 | TRBV2 | CASSADGTPYYNEQFF
TRBJ1-1 | TRBV3-1 | CASNSGLGRTEAFF
TRBJ1-1 | TRBV11-1 | CASSLFSRRSTEAFF
TRBJ2-3 | TRBV12-3/TRBV12-4 | CASSAQGSSTDTQYF
TRBJ2-7 | TRBV6-1 | CASQLTFYEQYF
TRBJ2-7 | TRBV20-1 | CSAGTGAEQYF
TRBJ2-4 | TRBV9 | CASSVGLAGGQNIQYF
TRBJ2-1 | TRBV3-1 | CASSHTSVSYNEQFF
TRBJ2-1 | TRBV20-1 | CSAKAGTGGEDEQFF
TRBJ1-5 | TRBV6-2/TRBV6-3 | CASSYGQGGNQPQHF